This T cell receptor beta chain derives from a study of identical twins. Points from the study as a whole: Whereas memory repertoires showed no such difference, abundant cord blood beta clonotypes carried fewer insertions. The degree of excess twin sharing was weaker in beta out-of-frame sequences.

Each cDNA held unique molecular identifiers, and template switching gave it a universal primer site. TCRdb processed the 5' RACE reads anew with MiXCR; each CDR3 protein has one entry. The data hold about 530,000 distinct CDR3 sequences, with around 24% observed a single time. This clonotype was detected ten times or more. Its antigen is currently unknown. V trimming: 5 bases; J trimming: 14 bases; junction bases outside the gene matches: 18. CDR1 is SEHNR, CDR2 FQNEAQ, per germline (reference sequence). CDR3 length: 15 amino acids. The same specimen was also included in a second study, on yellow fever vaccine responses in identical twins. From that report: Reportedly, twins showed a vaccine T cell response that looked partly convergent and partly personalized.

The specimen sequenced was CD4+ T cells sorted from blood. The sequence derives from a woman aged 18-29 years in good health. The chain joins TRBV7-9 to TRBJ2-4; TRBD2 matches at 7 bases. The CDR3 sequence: CASSPGGSGLDREYF. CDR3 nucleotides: TGTGCCAGCAGCCCCGGCGGGAGTGGCTTAGATCGGGAGTACTTC.